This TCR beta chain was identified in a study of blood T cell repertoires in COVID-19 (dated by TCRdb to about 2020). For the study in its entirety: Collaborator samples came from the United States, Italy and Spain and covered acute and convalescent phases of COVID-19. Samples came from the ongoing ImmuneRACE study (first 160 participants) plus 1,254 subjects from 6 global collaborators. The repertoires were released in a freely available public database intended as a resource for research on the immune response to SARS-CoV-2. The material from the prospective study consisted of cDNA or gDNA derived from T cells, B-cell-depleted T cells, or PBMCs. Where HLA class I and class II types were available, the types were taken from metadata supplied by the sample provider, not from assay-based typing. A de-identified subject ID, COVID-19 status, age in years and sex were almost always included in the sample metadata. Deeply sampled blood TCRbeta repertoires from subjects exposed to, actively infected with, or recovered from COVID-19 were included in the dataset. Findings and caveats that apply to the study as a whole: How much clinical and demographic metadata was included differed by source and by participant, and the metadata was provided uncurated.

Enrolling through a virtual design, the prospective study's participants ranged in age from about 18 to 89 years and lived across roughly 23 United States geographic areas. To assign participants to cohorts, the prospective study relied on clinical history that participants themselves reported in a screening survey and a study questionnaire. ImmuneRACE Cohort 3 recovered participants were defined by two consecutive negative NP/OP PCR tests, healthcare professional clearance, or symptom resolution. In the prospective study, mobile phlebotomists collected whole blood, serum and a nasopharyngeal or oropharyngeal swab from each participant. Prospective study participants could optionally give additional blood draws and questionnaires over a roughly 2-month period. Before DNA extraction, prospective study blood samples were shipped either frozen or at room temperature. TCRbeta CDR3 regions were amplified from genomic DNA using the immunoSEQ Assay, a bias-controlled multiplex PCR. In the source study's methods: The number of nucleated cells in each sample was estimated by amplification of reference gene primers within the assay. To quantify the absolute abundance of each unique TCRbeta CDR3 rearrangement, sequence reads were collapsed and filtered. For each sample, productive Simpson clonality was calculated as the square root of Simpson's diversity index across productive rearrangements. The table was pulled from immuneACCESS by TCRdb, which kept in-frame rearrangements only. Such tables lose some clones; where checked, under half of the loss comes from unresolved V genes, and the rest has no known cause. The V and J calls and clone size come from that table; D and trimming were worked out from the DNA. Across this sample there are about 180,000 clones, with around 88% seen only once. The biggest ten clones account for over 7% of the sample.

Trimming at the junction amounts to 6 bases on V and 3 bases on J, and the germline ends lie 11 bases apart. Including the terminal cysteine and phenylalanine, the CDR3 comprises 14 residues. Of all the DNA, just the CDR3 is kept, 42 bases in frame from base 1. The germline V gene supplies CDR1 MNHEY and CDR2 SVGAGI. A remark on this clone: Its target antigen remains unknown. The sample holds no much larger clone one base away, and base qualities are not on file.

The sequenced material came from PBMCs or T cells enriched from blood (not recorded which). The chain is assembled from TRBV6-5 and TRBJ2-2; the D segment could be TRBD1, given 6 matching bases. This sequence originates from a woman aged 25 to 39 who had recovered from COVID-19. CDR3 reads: CASRTGLYTGELFF. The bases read TGTGCCAGCAGAACAGGGTTGTACACCGGGGAGCTGTTTTTT.